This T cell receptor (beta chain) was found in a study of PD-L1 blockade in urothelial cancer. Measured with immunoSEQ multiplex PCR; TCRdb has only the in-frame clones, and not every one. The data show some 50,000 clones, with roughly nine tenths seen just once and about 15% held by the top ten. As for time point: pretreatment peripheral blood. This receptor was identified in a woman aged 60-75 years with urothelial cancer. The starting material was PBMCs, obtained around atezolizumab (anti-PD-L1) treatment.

This CDR3 is CASSEQGTYEQYF. The CDR3, as DNA: TGTGCCAGCAGTGAGCAGGGCACCTACGAGCAGTACTTC. V and J are TRBV25-1 and TRBJ2-7, with D possibly being TRBD1 (5 bases). There are 13 residues in the CDR3. Trimming cost V 3 bases and J 2 bases, with 8 bases left between them. Per the germline V gene, CDR1 is MGHDK and CDR2 is SYGVNS.